The rows below give T cell receptor beta chains drawn from one sample of a study of T-cell reconstitution after alpha-beta-depleted transplantation in children. TCRdb reprocessed the PCR reads with MiXCR, giving one entry per CDR3 protein. The sample consists of around 960,000 distinct CDR3 sequences, roughly 29% of them appearing once. Sequences were derived from PBMCs, mostly from graft donor cells, sampled 360 days after TCRalphabeta/CD19-depleted stem cell transplant. The receptors were sampled from a boy younger than two who had a stem cell transplant for SCID, so the T cells may come from the graft donor. Each CDR3 is given with its conserved first and last residue. The D gene is left open where the match is weak. Not every row has a clone size; where given, it reads once, few, many or a size class.

j_gene: TRBJ2-1; abundance: few; d_gene: NA; v_gene: TRBV3-1; CDR3nt: TGTGCCACCAGCCAAGGCGTTATGGTCTCCATTTACAATGAGCAGTTCTTC; CDR3aa: CATSQGVMVSIYNEQFF
j_gene: TRBJ1-4; abundance: few; d_gene: NA; v_gene: TRBV4-2; CDR3nt: TGTGCCAGCAGCCAAGAAATTACGTCGGGAAAACTGTTTTTT; CDR3aa: CASSQEITSGKLFF
j_gene: TRBJ2-7; abundance: NA; d_gene: TRBD1; v_gene: TRBV7-2; CDR3nt: TGTGCCAGCAGCTTAGTCCCGGGACAGGGGGCTACCCAGACCTACGAGCAGTACTTC; CDR3aa: CASSLVPGQGATQTYEQYF
j_gene: TRBJ2-1; abundance: NA; d_gene: NA; v_gene: TRBV5-1; CDR3nt: TGCGCCAGCAGTCCCCGGACGGCCGGAATGAATGAGCAGTTCTTC; CDR3aa: CASSPRTAGMNEQFF
j_gene: TRBJ2-7; abundance: NA; d_gene: NA; v_gene: TRBV29-1; CDR3nt: TGCAGCGTTGAGGTATGGTTTTCGTCGGAGCAGTACTTC; CDR3aa: CSVEVWFSSEQYF
j_gene: TRBJ2-2; abundance: few; d_gene: TRBD2; v_gene: TRBV7-2; CDR3nt: TGTGCCAGCAGCTTAAGAAGCGGGGGCTCCGGGGAGCTGTTTTTT; CDR3aa: CASSLRSGGSGELFF
j_gene: TRBJ2-1; abundance: NA; d_gene: NA; v_gene: TRBV7-9; CDR3nt: TGTGCCAGCAGCCCTAGGGGCCGCGAGATCAATGAGCAGTTCTTC; CDR3aa: CASSPRGREINEQFF
j_gene: TRBJ2-3; abundance: NA; d_gene: NA; v_gene: TRBV29-1; CDR3nt: TGCAGCGTTGAGCGGGGAACCACAGATACGCAGTATTTT; CDR3aa: CSVERGTTDTQYF
j_gene: TRBJ1-2; abundance: few; d_gene: TRBD1; v_gene: TRBV27; CDR3nt: TGTGCCAGCAGTCCTTCCTTTGGGACAGTTGCTTATGGCTACACCTTC; CDR3aa: CASSPSFGTVAYGYTF
j_gene: TRBJ2-2; abundance: NA; d_gene: TRBD2; v_gene: TRBV12-3/TRBV12-4; CDR3nt: TGTGCCAGCAGCCTGGGGGTAGCGGGGGGGCCCCTCGGGGAGCTGTTTTTT; CDR3aa: CASSLGVAGGPLGELFF
j_gene: TRBJ2-5; abundance: NA; d_gene: TRBD1; v_gene: TRBV6-1; CDR3nt: TGTGCCAGCAGCCCATACGACAGGGGAGAGACCCAGTACTTC; CDR3aa: CASSPYDRGETQYF
j_gene: TRBJ2-3; abundance: NA; d_gene: TRBD1; v_gene: TRBV9; CDR3nt: TGTGCCAGCAGCGTAGCCCCAGGGGGAACCCCCACAGATACGCAGTATTTT; CDR3aa: CASSVAPGGTPTDTQYF
j_gene: TRBJ2-3; abundance: NA; d_gene: NA; v_gene: TRBV4-2; CDR3nt: TGTGCCAGCAGCCAAGTGAGAAGGGGGTTCACAGATACGCAGTATTTT; CDR3aa: CASSQVRRGFTDTQYF
j_gene: TRBJ2-1; abundance: few; d_gene: TRBD1; v_gene: TRBV29-1; CDR3nt: TGCAGCGTTGAAGATCTCGATTTCAGGGGGCTATCCTATGAGCAGTTCTTC; CDR3aa: CSVEDLDFRGLSYEQFF
j_gene: TRBJ1-1; abundance: NA; d_gene: NA; v_gene: TRBV28; CDR3nt: TGTGCCAGCAGTTTATTTCTAGACCCGAACACTGAAGCTTTCTTT; CDR3aa: CASSLFLDPNTEAFF
j_gene: TRBJ1-4; abundance: NA; d_gene: TRBD1; v_gene: TRBV12-3/TRBV12-4; CDR3nt: TGTGCCAGCAGTTTGGAGGGGGCGAAACCGGGAAAACTGTTTTTT; CDR3aa: CASSLEGAKPGKLFF
j_gene: TRBJ2-7; abundance: few; d_gene: TRBD1; v_gene: TRBV12-3/TRBV12-4; CDR3nt: TGTGCCAGCAGTACCCAGGGGGCCCCCCTGGGCGAGCAGTACTTC; CDR3aa: CASSTQGAPLGEQYF
j_gene: TRBJ2-7; abundance: NA; d_gene: TRBD1; v_gene: TRBV30; CDR3nt: TGTGCCTGGAGTCCAGACAGGGGCCGGGGGCAGTACTTC; CDR3aa: CAWSPDRGRGQYF
j_gene: TRBJ2-7; abundance: few; d_gene: TRBD1; v_gene: TRBV27; CDR3nt: TGTGCCAGCAGTCCCTCAGGGGGCGCATGGGGACTGGAGCAGTACTTC; CDR3aa: CASSPSGGAWGLEQYF
j_gene: TRBJ2-7; abundance: NA; d_gene: TRBD2; v_gene: TRBV4-2; CDR3nt: TGTGCCAGCAGCCACATTTCGGCGGGGGTGGAAATCTACGAGCAGTACTTC; CDR3aa: CASSHISAGVEIYEQYF
j_gene: TRBJ1-2; abundance: few; d_gene: NA; v_gene: TRBV15; CDR3nt: TGTGCCACCAGCAGAACCGTGACAGGAGCTAACTATGGCTACACCTTC; CDR3aa: CATSRTVTGANYGYTF
j_gene: TRBJ2-1; abundance: NA; d_gene: TRBD2; v_gene: TRBV28; CDR3nt: TGTGCCAGCAGTCTAGCGGGTTATACTGTGGATGAGCAGTTCTTC; CDR3aa: CASSLAGYTVDEQFF
j_gene: TRBJ2-5; abundance: few; d_gene: NA; v_gene: TRBV5-1; CDR3nt: TGCGCCAGCAGCTTGGACATCCGGGAGACCCAGTACTTC; CDR3aa: CASSLDIRETQYF
j_gene: TRBJ2-3; abundance: many; d_gene: TRBD1; v_gene: TRBV4-1; CDR3nt: TGCGCCAGCAGCCAATACCGGGACAGGGATACAGATACGCAGTATTTT; CDR3aa: CASSQYRDRDTDTQYF
j_gene: TRBJ2-7; abundance: few; d_gene: NA; v_gene: TRBV5-6; CDR3nt: TGTGCCAGCAGCTTGATCGGTGTTGGGGGCGAGCAGTACTTC; CDR3aa: CASSLIGVGGEQYF
j_gene: TRBJ2-7; abundance: few; d_gene: NA; v_gene: TRBV9; CDR3nt: TGTGCCAGCAGCTACGACAGGTATTCCTACGAGCAGTACTTC; CDR3aa: CASSYDRYSYEQYF
j_gene: TRBJ1-1; abundance: NA; d_gene: NA; v_gene: TRBV7-8; CDR3nt: TGTGCCAGCAGCTTAGGGATAAGGGGGACTGAAGCTTTCTTT; CDR3aa: CASSLGIRGTEAFF
j_gene: TRBJ1-5; abundance: NA; d_gene: TRBD1; v_gene: TRBV11-1; CDR3nt: TGTGCCAGCAGCTTTACGGGTCCGACAGGGTATAGCAATCAGCCCCAGCATTTT; CDR3aa: CASSFTGPTGYSNQPQHF
j_gene: TRBJ2-1; abundance: NA; d_gene: NA; v_gene: TRBV3-1; CDR3nt: TGTGCCAGCAGCCAGATGGCTTCTTATCATGAGCAGTTCTTC; CDR3aa: CASSQMASYHEQFF
j_gene: TRBJ1-5; abundance: NA; d_gene: NA; v_gene: TRBV28; CDR3nt: TGTGCCAGCCAAAGGTGGAATCAGCCCCAGCATTTT; CDR3aa: CASQRWNQPQHF
j_gene: TRBJ1-1; abundance: few; d_gene: NA; v_gene: TRBV6-5; CDR3nt: TGTGCCAGCAGTTATAGAGGCCTTACCACTGAAGCTTTCTTT; CDR3aa: CASSYRGLTTEAFF
j_gene: TRBJ2-1; abundance: NA; d_gene: NA; v_gene: TRBV29-1; CDR3nt: TGCAGCCTCCGGGGCTCCGACGGATACAATGAGCAGTTCTTC; CDR3aa: CSLRGSDGYNEQFF
j_gene: TRBJ2-7; abundance: NA; d_gene: TRBD2; v_gene: TRBV4-2; CDR3nt: TGTGCCAGCAGCCCCCGGGGAGGGGCCTTGTACGAGCAGTACTTC; CDR3aa: CASSPRGGALYEQYF
j_gene: TRBJ2-1; abundance: NA; d_gene: TRBD1; v_gene: TRBV28; CDR3nt: TGTGCCAGCGAACGAGGCGGGACAGGAGACAATGAGCAGTTCTTC; CDR3aa: CASERGGTGDNEQFF
j_gene: TRBJ2-1; abundance: many; d_gene: NA; v_gene: TRBV12-5; CDR3nt: TGTGCTAGTGGCCCTATGGGGGGCTCGGAGCAGTTCTTC; CDR3aa: CASGPMGGSEQFF
j_gene: TRBJ2-1; abundance: NA; d_gene: NA; v_gene: TRBV6-5; CDR3nt: TGTGCCAGCAGTTACTCGGGCCCCCAGGACGGTGAGCAGTTCTTC; CDR3aa: CASSYSGPQDGEQFF
j_gene: TRBJ1-1; abundance: few; d_gene: NA; v_gene: TRBV20-1; CDR3nt: TGCAGTGCCATAGAATCCGGGCCGGAGACTGAAGTTTTCTTT; CDR3aa: CSAIESGPETEVFF
j_gene: TRBJ2-1; abundance: NA; d_gene: TRBD2; v_gene: TRBV28; CDR3nt: TGTGCCAGCAGTTACCCCTCAACTCCAGCGGGGACCTACAATGAGCAGTTCTTC; CDR3aa: CASSYPSTPAGTYNEQFF
j_gene: TRBJ2-1; abundance: many; d_gene: TRBD1; v_gene: TRBV5-1; CDR3nt: TGCGCCAGCAGGGGCCGGGACAGCCCATCTAATGAGCAGTTCTTC; CDR3aa: CASRGRDSPSNEQFF
j_gene: TRBJ1-1; abundance: few; d_gene: NA; v_gene: TRBV28; CDR3nt: TGTGCCAGCAGTTCCTTTGCGCCCCTTAACACTGAAGCTTTCTTT; CDR3aa: CASSSFAPLNTEAFF
j_gene: TRBJ2-3; abundance: few; d_gene: TRBD2; v_gene: TRBV12-3/TRBV12-4; CDR3nt: TGTGCCAGCAGTTTGGCGCTGCTAGCGGGGGGCCCAGATACGCAGTATTTT; CDR3aa: CASSLALLAGGPDTQYF
j_gene: TRBJ2-1; abundance: NA; d_gene: TRBD2; v_gene: TRBV28; CDR3nt: TGTGCCAGCAGTTTCTTGTCTGGTCTAGCGGGGGGGCCCTCCTACAATGAGCAGTTCTTC; CDR3aa: CASSFLSGLAGGPSYNEQFF
j_gene: TRBJ2-5; abundance: few; d_gene: TRBD2; v_gene: TRBV12-3/TRBV12-4; CDR3nt: TGTGCCAGCGGACTAGCGGACGGGCTCCAAGAGACCCAGTACTTC; CDR3aa: CASGLADGLQETQYF
j_gene: TRBJ1-2; abundance: few; d_gene: NA; v_gene: TRBV15; CDR3nt: TGTGCCACCAGCAGAGAAAAAGGATTTCACTATGGCTACACCTTC; CDR3aa: CATSREKGFHYGYTF
j_gene: TRBJ2-1; abundance: few; d_gene: NA; v_gene: TRBV7-9; CDR3nt: TGTGCCAGCAGCCCTCGACTAGAGCAGTTCTTC; CDR3aa: CASSPRLEQFF
j_gene: TRBJ2-5; abundance: NA; d_gene: NA; v_gene: TRBV9; CDR3nt: TGTGCCAGCAGCCACAACCAAGAGACCCAGTACTTC; CDR3aa: CASSHNQETQYF
j_gene: TRBJ2-6; abundance: NA; d_gene: NA; v_gene: TRBV6-5; CDR3nt: TGTGCCAGCAGTTATTGGGGACACCGCTCTGGGGCCAACGTCCTGACTTTC; CDR3aa: CASSYWGHRSGANVLTF
j_gene: TRBJ1-1; abundance: NA; d_gene: NA; v_gene: TRBV7-2; CDR3nt: TGTGCCAGCAGCTTATTCACGGGAACCTTGAACACTGAAGCTTTCTTT; CDR3aa: CASSLFTGTLNTEAFF
j_gene: TRBJ2-1; abundance: few; d_gene: NA; v_gene: TRBV27; CDR3nt: TGTGCCAGCAGTTCCGGGTTACAGATAAATGAGCAGTTCTTC; CDR3aa: CASSSGLQINEQFF
j_gene: TRBJ1-2; abundance: NA; d_gene: TRBD1; v_gene: TRBV5-6; CDR3nt: TGTGCCAGCAGCTTGTTTAGCCAGGGGGCTGGTGGCTATGGCTACACCTTC; CDR3aa: CASSLFSQGAGGYGYTF
j_gene: TRBJ2-2; abundance: once; d_gene: TRBD2; v_gene: TRBV4-1; CDR3nt: TGCGCCAGCAGCTGGGGGGGGAGATCCACCGGGGAGCTGTTTTTT; CDR3aa: CASSWGGRSTGELFF
j_gene: TRBJ1-1; abundance: many; d_gene: NA; v_gene: TRBV18; CDR3nt: TGTGCCAGCTCACCAGGGCTGAACACTGAAGCTTTCTTT; CDR3aa: CASSPGLNTEAFF